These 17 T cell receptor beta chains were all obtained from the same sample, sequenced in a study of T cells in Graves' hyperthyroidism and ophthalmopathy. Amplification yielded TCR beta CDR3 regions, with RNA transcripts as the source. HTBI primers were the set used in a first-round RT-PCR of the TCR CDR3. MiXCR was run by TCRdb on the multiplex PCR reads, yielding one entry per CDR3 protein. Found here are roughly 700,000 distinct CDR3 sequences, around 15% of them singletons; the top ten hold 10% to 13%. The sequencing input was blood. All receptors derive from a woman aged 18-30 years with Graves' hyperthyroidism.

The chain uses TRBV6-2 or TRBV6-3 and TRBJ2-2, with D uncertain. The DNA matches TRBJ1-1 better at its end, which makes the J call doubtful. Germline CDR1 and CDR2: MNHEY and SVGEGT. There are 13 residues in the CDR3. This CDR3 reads CASSYSSARGAFF. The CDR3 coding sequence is TGTGCCAGCAGTTACTCGAGCGCCCGGGGAGCTTTCTTT.

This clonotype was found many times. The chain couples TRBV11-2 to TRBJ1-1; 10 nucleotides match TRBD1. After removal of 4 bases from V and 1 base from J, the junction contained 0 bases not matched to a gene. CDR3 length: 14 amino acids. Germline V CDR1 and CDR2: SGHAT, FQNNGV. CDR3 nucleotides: TGTGCCAGCAGCTGGGACAGGGGGAACACTGAAGCTTTCTTT. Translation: CASSWDRGNTEAFF.

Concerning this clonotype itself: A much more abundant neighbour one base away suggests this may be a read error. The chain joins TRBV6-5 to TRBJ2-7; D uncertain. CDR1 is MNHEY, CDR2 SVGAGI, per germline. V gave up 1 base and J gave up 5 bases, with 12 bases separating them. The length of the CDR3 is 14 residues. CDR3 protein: CASSYFRHSHEQYF. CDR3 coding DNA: TGTGCCAGCAGTTACTTCCGTCATTCCCACGAGCAGTACTTC.

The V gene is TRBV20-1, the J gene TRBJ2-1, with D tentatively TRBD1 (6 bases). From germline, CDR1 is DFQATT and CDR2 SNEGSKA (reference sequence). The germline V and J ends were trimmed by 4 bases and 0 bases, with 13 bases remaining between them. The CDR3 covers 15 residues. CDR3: CSAIEGGFSYNEQFF. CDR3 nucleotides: TGCAGTGCTATCGAAGGGGGTTTCTCCTACAATGAGCAGTTCTTC.

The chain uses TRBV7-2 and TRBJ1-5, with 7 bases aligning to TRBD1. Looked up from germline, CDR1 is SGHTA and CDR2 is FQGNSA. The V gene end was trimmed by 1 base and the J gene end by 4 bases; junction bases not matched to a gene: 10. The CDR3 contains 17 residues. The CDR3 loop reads CASSLGKDRVRNQPQHF. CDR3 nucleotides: TGTGCCAGCAGCTTAGGGAAAGACAGGGTCCGGAATCAGCCCCAGCATTTT. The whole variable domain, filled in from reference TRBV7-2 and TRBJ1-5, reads GAGVSQSPSNKVTEKGKDVELRCDPISGHTALYWYRQSLGQGLEFLIYFQGNSAPDKSGLPSDRFSAERTGGSVSTLTIQRTQQEDSAVYLCASSLGKDRVRNQPQHFGDGTRLSIL.

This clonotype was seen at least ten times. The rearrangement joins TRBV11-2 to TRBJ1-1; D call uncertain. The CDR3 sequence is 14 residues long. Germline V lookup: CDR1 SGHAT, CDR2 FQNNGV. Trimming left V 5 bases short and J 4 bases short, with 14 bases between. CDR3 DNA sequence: TGTGCCAGCAGCCGCGGCGGATCGGCCACTGAAGCTTTCTTT. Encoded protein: CASSRGGSATEAFF. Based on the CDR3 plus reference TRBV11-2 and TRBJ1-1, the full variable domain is EAGVAQSPRYKIIEKRQSVAFWCNPISGHATLYWYQQILGQGPKLLIQFQNNGVVDDSQLPKDRFSAERLKGVDSTLKIQPAKLEDSAVYLCASSRGGSATEAFFGQGTRLTVV.

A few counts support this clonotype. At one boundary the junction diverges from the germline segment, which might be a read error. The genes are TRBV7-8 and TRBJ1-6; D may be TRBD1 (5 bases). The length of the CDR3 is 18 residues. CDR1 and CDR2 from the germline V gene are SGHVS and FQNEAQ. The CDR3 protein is CASSLVGGLHSYNSPLHF. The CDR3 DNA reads TGTGCCAGCAGCCTAGTTGGGGGTCTCCACTCCTATAATTCGCCCCTCCACTTT.

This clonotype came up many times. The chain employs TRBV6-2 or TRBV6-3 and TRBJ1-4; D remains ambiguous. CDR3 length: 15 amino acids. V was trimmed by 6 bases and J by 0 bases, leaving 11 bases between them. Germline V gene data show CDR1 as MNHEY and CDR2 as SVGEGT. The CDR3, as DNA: TGTGCCAGCAGAGATCAACGGGCAACTAATGAAAAACTGTTTTTT. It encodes CASRDQRATNEKLFF.

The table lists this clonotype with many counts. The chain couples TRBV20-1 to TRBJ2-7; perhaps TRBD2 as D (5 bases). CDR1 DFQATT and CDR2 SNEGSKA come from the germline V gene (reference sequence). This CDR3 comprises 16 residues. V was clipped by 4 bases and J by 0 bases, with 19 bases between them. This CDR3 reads CSATSLGDGDSYEQYF. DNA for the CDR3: TGCAGTGCTACGTCCTTGGGTGACGGGGACTCCTACGAGCAGTACTTC.

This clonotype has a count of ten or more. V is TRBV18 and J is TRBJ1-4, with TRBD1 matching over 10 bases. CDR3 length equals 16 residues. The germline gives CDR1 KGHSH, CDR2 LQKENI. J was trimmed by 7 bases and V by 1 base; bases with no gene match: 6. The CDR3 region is CASSPRAGQGSEKLFF. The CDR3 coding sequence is TGTGCCAGCTCACCACGGGCGGGACAGGGGAGTGAAAAACTGTTTTTT.

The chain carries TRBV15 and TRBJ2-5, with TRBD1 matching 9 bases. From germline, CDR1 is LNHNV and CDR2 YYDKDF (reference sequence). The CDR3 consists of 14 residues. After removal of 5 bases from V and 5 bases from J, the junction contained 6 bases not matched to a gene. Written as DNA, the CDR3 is TGTGCCACCAGCGGAGCACAGGGGGCGGAGACCCAGTACTTC. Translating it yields CATSGAQGAETQYF.

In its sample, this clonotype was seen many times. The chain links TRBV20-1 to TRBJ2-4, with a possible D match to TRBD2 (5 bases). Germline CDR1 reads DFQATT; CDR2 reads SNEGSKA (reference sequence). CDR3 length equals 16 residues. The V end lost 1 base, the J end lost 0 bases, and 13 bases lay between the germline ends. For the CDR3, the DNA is TGCAGTGCTAGAGTCTTCGGGAATATAGCCAAAAACATTCAGTACTTC. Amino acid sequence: CSARVFGNIAKNIQYF.

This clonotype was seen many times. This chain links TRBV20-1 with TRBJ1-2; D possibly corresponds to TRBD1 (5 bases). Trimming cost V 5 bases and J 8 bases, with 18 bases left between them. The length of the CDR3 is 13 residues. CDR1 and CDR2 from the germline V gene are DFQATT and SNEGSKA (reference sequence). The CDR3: CSAPRDSGGGYTF. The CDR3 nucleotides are TGCAGTGCTCCACGGGACTCCGGAGGAGGCTACACCTTC.

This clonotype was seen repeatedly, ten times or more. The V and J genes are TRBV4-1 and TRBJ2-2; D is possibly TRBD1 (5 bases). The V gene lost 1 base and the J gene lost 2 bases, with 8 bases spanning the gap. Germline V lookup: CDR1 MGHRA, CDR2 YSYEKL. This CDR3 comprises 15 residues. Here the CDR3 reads CASSQADRNTGELFF. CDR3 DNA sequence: TGCGCCAGCAGCCAAGCCGACAGAAACACCGGGGAGCTGTTTTTT.

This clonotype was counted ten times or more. The CDR3 sequence: CAWSPLNAGAGDTYNEQFF. The CDR3 nucleotides read TGTGCCTGGAGCCCTCTTAACGCCGGAGCGGGAGACACCTACAATGAGCAGTTCTTC. The chain recombines TRBV30 with TRBJ2-1, with 8 bases lining up with TRBD2. This CDR3 has 19 amino acids. Germline CDR1 and CDR2: GTSNPN and SVGIG (reference sequence). V shed 3 bases and J 2 bases; nucleotides not matched to a gene: 18. Full variable domain (missing parts from reference TRBV30 and TRBJ2-1): SQTIHQWPATLVQPVGSPLSLECTVEGTSNPNLYWYRQAAGRGLQLLFYSVGIGQISSEVPQNLSASRPQDRQFILSSKKLLLSDSGFYLCAWSPLNAGAGDTYNEQFFGPGTRLTVL.

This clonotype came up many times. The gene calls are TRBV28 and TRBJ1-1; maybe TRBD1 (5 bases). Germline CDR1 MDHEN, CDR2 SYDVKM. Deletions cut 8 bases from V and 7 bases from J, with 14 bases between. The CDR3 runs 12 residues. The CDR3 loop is CASAGTIGEAFF. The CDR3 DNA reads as TGTGCCAGCGCCGGGACGATAGGTGAAGCTTTCTTT.

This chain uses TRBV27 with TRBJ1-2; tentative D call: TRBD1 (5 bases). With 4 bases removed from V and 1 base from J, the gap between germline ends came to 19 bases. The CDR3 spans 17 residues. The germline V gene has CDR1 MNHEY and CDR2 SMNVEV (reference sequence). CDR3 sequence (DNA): TGTGCCAGCAGTTCCGCGGGGCTTCCAGGGTTTAACTATGGCTACACCTTC. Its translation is CASSSAGLPGFNYGYTF.